This TCR beta chain was identified in a study of cytomegalovirus exposure and HLA in healthy donors. Notes on the study in general: Later analysis demonstrated an association between a missense DCLRE1C variant and TCR beta V- and J-gene trimming.

On this clone itself: Its antigen is not known.

The PCR ran on 60 Vbeta and 13 Jbeta primers. Clones were sequenced by immunoSEQ multiplex PCR, and TCRdb holds only the in-frame ones, with some missing. This table holds fewer than 150,000 clones, around 73% found once. With 4 bases removed from V and 0 bases from J, the gap between germline ends came to 16 bases. The CDR3 length is 17 residues. Material for sequencing was PBMCs. The V gene is TRBV23-1, the J gene TRBJ1-5; D perhaps matches TRBD1 (5 bases). TRBV23-1 is designated an ORF whose function remains uncertain. The TCR sequence derives from a middle-aged woman in good health and CMV-seropositive. The CDR3: CASSPPLWGDSNQPQHF. DNA for the CDR3: TGCGCCAGCAGTCCTCCTTTATGGGGGGATAGCAATCAGCCCCAGCATTTT.